This is a list of T cell receptor beta chains from one sample in a study of response to subunit inactivated influenza vaccine. MiXCR, applied by TCRdb to the RT-PCR reads, yields one record per CDR3 protein. The table has about 780,000 distinct CDR3 sequences, less than 20% seen once. The specimen was PBMCs from blood, collected more than 4 days after vaccination. The origin of the receptors is a middle-aged man who received an inactivated influenza vaccine. CDR3s include the opening cysteine and the closing phenylalanine or tryptophan. The D gene is left open where the match is weak. Where a row states a size, it is once, few, many or the class of an expanded clone; other rows omit it.

j_call	clone_size	v_call	d_call	cdr3_nt	cdr3_aa
TRBJ2-1	-	TRBV7-2	-	TGTGCCAGCAGCTTAGTGGCTAGCGTCCGTATAAATGAGCAGTTCTTC	CASSLVASVRINEQFF
TRBJ2-7	-	TRBV7-9	-	TGTGCCAGCACTAATCGGGGCAGGGATTCCTACGAGCAGTACTTC	CASTNRGRDSYEQYF
TRBJ1-6	-	TRBV7-2	-	TGTGCCAGCAGCTTAGGCAGGGCAGGATCACCCCTCCACTTT	CASSLGRAGSPLHF
TRBJ1-2	many	TRBV29-1	-	TGCAGCGTTGTGGCAGGGGTGTATGGCTACACCTTC	CSVVAGVYGYTF
TRBJ2-2	few	TRBV15	-	TGTGCCACCAGCAGAGGCTGGGGGGCAAGGGACACCGGGGAGCTGTTTTTT	CATSRGWGARDTGELFF
TRBJ2-5	few	TRBV7-8	-	TGTGCCAGCGTAATAAGGCCCTGGGGGGTAGAGACCCAGTACTTC	CASVIRPWGVETQYF
TRBJ2-7	many	TRBV28	TRBD2	TGTGCCAGCAGTTTACTAGCGGGGGGCAGGGGCGAGCAGTACTTC	CASSLLAGGRGEQYF
TRBJ2-3	many	TRBV29-1	-	TGCAGCGTTGCGGTGGACCCCAGAAATACGCAGTATTTT	CSVAVDPRNTQYF
TRBJ1-1	-	TRBV7-2	-	TGTGCCAGCAGTTCTACAGGGAGAAACACTGAAGCTTTCTTT	CASSSTGRNTEAFF
TRBJ2-1	few	TRBV18	-	TGTGCCAGCTCACCACAGGGACTTCAGGATGAGCAGTTCTTC	CASSPQGLQDEQFF
TRBJ2-7	-	TRBV5-4	-	TGTGCCAGCAGCGCCGGATCCGCGCAGTACTTC	CASSAGSAQYF
TRBJ2-1	-	TRBV19	TRBD2	TGTGCCAGTAGTATCACTAGCGGCCCCTACAATGAGCAGTTCTTC	CASSITSGPYNEQFF
TRBJ2-5	-	TRBV10-3	-	TGTGCCATCAGTGCTCAGACAGGCCGGCAAGAGACCCAGTACTTC	CAISAQTGRQETQYF
TRBJ2-7	few	TRBV4-3	-	TGCGCCAGCAGCCAGGGACTCGCAAAGGGCGAGCAGTACTTC	CASSQGLAKGEQYF
TRBJ2-2	many	TRBV7-2	-	TGTGCCAGCAGCTTAGTCGCGCGTTCGACCGGGGAGCTGTTTTTT	CASSLVARSTGELFF
TRBJ1-2	-	TRBV20-1	-	TGCAGTGCTAGAGATCTAAGGGGGACGGACACTATGGGCTACACCTTC	CSARDLRGTDTMGYTF
TRBJ2-3	many	TRBV12-3/TRBV12-4	-	TGTGCCAGCAGTTTGTCTGACAGGCCAGATACGCAGTATTTT	CASSLSDRPDTQYF
TRBJ2-1	-	TRBV9	TRBD2	TGTGCCAGCAGCGTAGGGGTGGGAGGGCCGGTTGAGCAGTTCTTC	CASSVGVGGPVEQFF
TRBJ2-7	-	TRBV30	-	TGTGCCGGCGACAGGTACCCCTACGAGCAGTACTTC	CAGDRYPYEQYF
TRBJ1-1	few	TRBV5-1	-	TGCGCCAGCAGCCGATCGGGGAGCGGAACTGAAGCTTTCTTT	CASSRSGSGTEAFF
TRBJ2-5	-	TRBV20-1	-	TGCAGTGCGTCGGGTTTACCTCGGGTAGAGACCCAGTACTTC	CSASGLPRVETQYF
TRBJ2-1	few	TRBV11-2	-	TGTGCCAGCAGCACGTACAGAAGCTTCGACAATGAGCAGTTCTTC	CASSTYRSFDNEQFF
TRBJ2-3	-	TRBV4-3	TRBD2	TGCGCCAGCAGCCGAAACCCAGCGGGATCCCCCACAGATACGCAGTATTTT	CASSRNPAGSPTDTQYF
TRBJ1-1	-	TRBV6-2/TRBV6-3	-	TGTGCCAGCACCAGGAGTCGGCCGGGCTACCAGGGTGGCACTGAAGCTTTCTTT	CASTRSRPGYQGGTEAFF
TRBJ2-5	few	TRBV20-1	-	TGCAGTGCTAGAGTCCATACAAATAAACAGCTAAGGGGATTCCAAGAGACCCAGTACTTC	CSARVHTNKQLRGFQETQYF
TRBJ2-7	-	TRBV12-3/TRBV12-4	TRBD2	TGTGCCAGCAGTTTGCGGGGGGGGTCCAGGGCTGGGTTGGAGCAGTACTTC	CASSLRGGSRAGLEQYF
TRBJ1-6	-	TRBV12-3/TRBV12-4	TRBD1	TGTGCCAGCAGGGAACAGGGGTCTAATTCACCCCTCCACTTT	CASREQGSNSPLHF
TRBJ1-6	-	TRBV5-1	-	TGCGCCAGCACCTTGGGGGGCATCCGCGGTTCACCCCTCCACTTT	CASTLGGIRGSPLHF
TRBJ2-1	-	TRBV27	TRBD2	TGTGCCAGCAGGACTTGGACTAGCGGGAGCTCCTACAATGAGCAGTTCTTC	CASRTWTSGSSYNEQFF
TRBJ1-5	many	TRBV10-3	-	TGTGCCATCAGTGAAGGGGGAAGGACTCAGCCCCAGCATTTT	CAISEGGRTQPQHF
TRBJ2-3	once	TRBV11-2	TRBD2	TGTGCCAGCAGCTTACGACCCGGGACTAGCGGGGGGAGAGCAGATACGCAGTATTTT	CASSLRPGTSGGRADTQYF
TRBJ1-1	few	TRBV2	TRBD1	TGTGCCAGCAGTGGGGGGACAGGAGCTTTCTTT	CASSGGTGAFF
TRBJ2-1	-	TRBV30	-	TGTGCCTGGAGTGTCCTCAACAATGAGCAGTTCTTC	CAWSVLNNEQFF
TRBJ2-1	many	TRBV12-3/TRBV12-4	TRBD2	TGTGCCAGCAGTCCAGAGGGACTAGCTTTCTACAATGAGCAGTTCTTC	CASSPEGLAFYNEQFF
TRBJ1-5	few	TRBV3-1	-	TGTGCCAGCAGCCTCGGCCGGGACGGCAATCAGCCCCAGCATTTT	CASSLGRDGNQPQHF
TRBJ2-1	-	TRBV6-5	TRBD2	TGTGCCAGCAGTTATACTAGCGGGAGTAATAGCTACAATGAGCAGTTCTTC	CASSYTSGSNSYNEQFF
TRBJ2-7	few	TRBV12-3/TRBV12-4	TRBD1	TGTGCCAGCAGTTTCCGGGACAGGGGACGAGAGCAGTACTTC	CASSFRDRGREQYF
TRBJ1-1	few	TRBV20-1	-	TGCAGTGCTAGAGATCCCCTCGGCACTGAAGCTTTCTTT	CSARDPLGTEAFF
TRBJ2-1	few	TRBV20-1	TRBD2	TGCAGTGCTAGTGATAGCGGGAGTCTCTACAATGAGCAGTTCTTC	CSASDSGSLYNEQFF
TRBJ2-3	few	TRBV5-1	TRBD2	TGCGCCAGCAGCCATGCCTCTAGCGGGAGGGCCGCAGATACGCAGTATTTT	CASSHASSGRAADTQYF
TRBJ2-7	-	TRBV20-1	-	TGCAGTGCTCCCGGGACGGCCTACGAGCAGTACTTC	CSAPGTAYEQYF
TRBJ2-3	few	TRBV7-9	-	TGTGCCAGCAACCTCTCCCCCACAGATACGCAGTATTTT	CASNLSPTDTQYF
TRBJ2-7	-	TRBV10-2	-	TGCGCCAGCAGTAGGACGGCGGGGGCCTCCTACGAGCAGTACTTC	CASSRTAGASYEQYF
TRBJ2-7	-	TRBV4-2	TRBD2	TGTGCCAGCAGCCAAGATATATGGACTAGCAAAAGGGAGGATAGGGAGCAGTACTTC	CASSQDIWTSKREDREQYF
TRBJ2-3	few	TRBV7-9	-	TGTGCCAGCAGCGTACAAGGGTGGGAGGATACGCAGTATTTT	CASSVQGWEDTQYF
TRBJ2-7	-	TRBV9	-	TGTGCCAGCAGCGTAGCCCCAGACTTCTACGAGCAGTACTTC	CASSVAPDFYEQYF
TRBJ1-4	-	TRBV20-1	-	TGCAGTGCTAGAATAAGCAGGGACGAAAAACTGTTTTTT	CSARISRDEKLFF
TRBJ2-3	few	TRBV15	-	TGTGCCACCAGCAGAGCCTTAGCCGGAACAGATACGCAGTATTTT	CATSRALAGTDTQYF
TRBJ2-1	-	TRBV24-1	TRBD1	TGTGCCACCAGTGGGACCGGGACAGCCGCCTTGAATGAGCAGTTCTTC	CATSGTGTAALNEQFF
TRBJ1-6	few	TRBV5-4	-	TGTGCCAGCAGACTGGATAGCTCCTATAATTCACCCCTCCACTTT	CASRLDSSYNSPLHF
TRBJ2-3	-	TRBV20-1	TRBD2	TGCAGTGTAACTAGCGCCTTCAACACAGATACGCAGTATTTT	CSVTSAFNTDTQYF
TRBJ1-5	few	TRBV6-1	TRBD1	TGTGCCAGCAGCCGGACAGGGCGTCATCAGCCCCAGCATTTT	CASSRTGRHQPQHF
TRBJ2-7	-	TRBV20-1	-	TGCAGTGCTAGAGCCACCCGGACAGTTCAGGGCGAGCAGTACTTC	CSARATRTVQGEQYF
TRBJ2-5	-	TRBV12-3/TRBV12-4	-	TGTGCCAGCAGTTTGTGGCAGAAAGAGACCCAGTACTTC	CASSLWQKETQYF
TRBJ2-7	few	TRBV10-3	TRBD1	TGTGCCACGGGACAGGGGGCGTCCTCTATGGAGCAGTACTTC	CATGQGASSMEQYF
TRBJ2-7	-	TRBV11-2	-	TGTGCCAGCAGCGTCGTTCCGGTTGGGGGAGACGAGCAGTACTTC	CASSVVPVGGDEQYF
TRBJ2-7	-	TRBV5-1	TRBD2	TGCGCCAGCAGCTCCGGGACTAGGAGACCCTACGAGCAGTACTTC	CASSSGTRRPYEQYF
TRBJ1-6	few	TRBV20-1	-	TGCAGTGCTAGAGACCCCGGAAGCTATAATTCACCCCTCCACTTT	CSARDPGSYNSPLHF